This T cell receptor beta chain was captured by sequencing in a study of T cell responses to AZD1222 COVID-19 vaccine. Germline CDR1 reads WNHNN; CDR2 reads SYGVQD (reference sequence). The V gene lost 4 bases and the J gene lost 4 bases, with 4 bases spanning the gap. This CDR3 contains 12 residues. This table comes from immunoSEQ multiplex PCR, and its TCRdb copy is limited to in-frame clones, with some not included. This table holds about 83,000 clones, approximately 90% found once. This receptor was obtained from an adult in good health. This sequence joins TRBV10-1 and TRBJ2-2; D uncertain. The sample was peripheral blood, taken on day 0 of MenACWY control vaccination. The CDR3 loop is CASSGSTGELFF. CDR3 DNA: TGCGCCAGCAGTGGAAGCACCGGGGAGCTGTTTTTT.